This is a list of T cell receptor beta chains from one sample in a study of blood T cell repertoires in COVID-19. Assay used: immunoSEQ multiplex PCR; TCRdb lists only in-frame clones, some missing. The repertoire includes around 150,000 clones, 90% to 95% of them detected once, and over 3.5% sits in the top ten. Sequencing input: peripheral blood. Receptors were obtained from a woman aged 45-65 years with acute or convalescent COVID-19. Both conserved end residues are part of each CDR3. The D gene is left open where the match is weak. Clone size appears in some rows only: once, few, many, or a class for an expanded clone.

TRBJ2-7	TRBD2	.	TRBV9	CASSPGEGGYEQYF	TGTGCCAGCAGCCCTGGGGAGGGTGGCTACGAGCAGTACTTC
TRBJ1-4	TRBD1	.	TRBV19	CASRTTGGGEKLFF	TGTGCCAGTAGAACTACAGGGGGTGGTGAAAAACTGTTTTTT
TRBJ1-5	.	.	TRBV11-3	CASRLPYGNQPQHF	TGTGCCAGCAGGTTGCCCTACGGCAATCAGCCCCAGCATTTT
TRBJ1-3	.	.	TRBV4-1	CASSQESLLNSGNTIYF	TGCGCCAGCAGCCAAGAAAGTCTCCTAAACTCTGGAAACACCATATATTTT
TRBJ2-3	TRBD1	.	TRBV27	CASSLTGTRNTDTQYF	TGTGCCAGCAGCCTGACAGGGACCAGAAACACAGATACGCAGTATTTT
TRBJ1-1	.	once	TRBV5-8	CASSMSPRTARVAFF	TGTGCCAGCAGCATGTCCCCCCGGACAGCTCGGGTAGCTTTCTTT
TRBJ1-4	.	.	TRBV28	CASSLGGFGEKLFF	TGTGCCAGCAGTTTAGGAGGGTTCGGTGAAAAACTGTTTTTT
TRBJ2-7	TRBD1	.	TRBV7-6	CASSSRDSKTYEQYF	TGTGCCAGCAGCTCTAGGGACAGCAAAACCTACGAGCAGTACTTC
TRBJ1-2	TRBD1	.	TRBV24-1	CATSETGTGGFRGYTF	TGTGCCACCAGTGAGACCGGGACAGGGGGATTTCGTGGCTACACCTTC
TRBJ2-7	.	.	TRBV29-1	CSVYGGPGRRDEQYF	TGCAGCGTGTACGGGGGGCCGGGTAGACGCGACGAGCAGTACTTC